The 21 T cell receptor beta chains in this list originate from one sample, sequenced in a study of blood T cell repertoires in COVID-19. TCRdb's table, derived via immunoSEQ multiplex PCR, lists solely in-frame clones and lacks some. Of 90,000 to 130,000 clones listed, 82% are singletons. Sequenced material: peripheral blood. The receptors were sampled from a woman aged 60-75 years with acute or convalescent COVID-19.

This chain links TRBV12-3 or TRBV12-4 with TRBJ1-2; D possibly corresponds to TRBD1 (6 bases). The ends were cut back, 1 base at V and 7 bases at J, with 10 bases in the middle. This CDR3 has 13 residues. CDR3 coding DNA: TGTGCCAGCAGTTTAGAGGGGGTCGTTGGCTACACCTTC. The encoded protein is CASSLEGVVGYTF.

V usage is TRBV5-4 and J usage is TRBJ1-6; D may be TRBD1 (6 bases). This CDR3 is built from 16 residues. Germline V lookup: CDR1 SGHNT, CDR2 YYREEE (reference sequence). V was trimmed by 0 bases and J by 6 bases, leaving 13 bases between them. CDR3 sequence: CASSLDFSRGNSPLHF. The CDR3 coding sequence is TGTGCCAGCAGCTTGGATTTTAGCAGGGGTAATTCACCCCTCCACTTT.

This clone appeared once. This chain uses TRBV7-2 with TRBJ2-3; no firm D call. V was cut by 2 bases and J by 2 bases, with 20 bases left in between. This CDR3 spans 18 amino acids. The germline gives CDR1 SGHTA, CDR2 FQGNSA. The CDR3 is CASSLRPDTSLDTDTQYF. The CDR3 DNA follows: TGTGCCAGCAGCTTAAGGCCTGATACTTCTCTAGACACAGATACGCAGTATTTT.

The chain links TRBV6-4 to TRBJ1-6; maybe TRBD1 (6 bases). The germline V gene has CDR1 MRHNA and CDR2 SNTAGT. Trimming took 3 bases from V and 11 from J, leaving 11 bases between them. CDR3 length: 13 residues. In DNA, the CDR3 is TGTGCCAGCAGTGAGTCGGGGGGCACACCCCTCCACTTT. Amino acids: CASSESGGTPLHF.

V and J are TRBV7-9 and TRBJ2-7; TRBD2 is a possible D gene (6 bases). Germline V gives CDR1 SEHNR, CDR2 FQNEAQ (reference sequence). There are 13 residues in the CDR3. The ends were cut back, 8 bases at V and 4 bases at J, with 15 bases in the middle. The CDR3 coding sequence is TGTGCCAGCGCACCCGGACTACCATACGAGCAGTACTTC. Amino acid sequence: CASAPGLPYEQYF.

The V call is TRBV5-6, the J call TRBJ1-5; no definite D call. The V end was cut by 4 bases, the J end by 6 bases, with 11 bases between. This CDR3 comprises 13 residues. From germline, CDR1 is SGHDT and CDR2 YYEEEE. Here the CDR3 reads CASSPGGTQPQHF. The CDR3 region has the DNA TGTGCCAGCAGCCCCGGAGGCACTCAGCCCCAGCATTTT.

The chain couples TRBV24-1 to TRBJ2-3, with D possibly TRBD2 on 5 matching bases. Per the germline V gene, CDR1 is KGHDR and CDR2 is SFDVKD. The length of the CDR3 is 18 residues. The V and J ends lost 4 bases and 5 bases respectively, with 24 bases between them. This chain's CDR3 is CATSDTRDPGNPGDTQYF. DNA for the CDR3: TGTGCCACCAGTGACACTCGGGATCCGGGCAACCCGGGAGATACGCAGTATTTT.

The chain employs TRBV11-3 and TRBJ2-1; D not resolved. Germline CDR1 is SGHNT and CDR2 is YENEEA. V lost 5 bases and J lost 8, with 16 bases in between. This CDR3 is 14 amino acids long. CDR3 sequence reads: CASSPPLKSHEQFF. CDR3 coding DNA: TGTGCCAGCAGCCCGCCCCTAAAGTCCCATGAGCAGTTCTTC.

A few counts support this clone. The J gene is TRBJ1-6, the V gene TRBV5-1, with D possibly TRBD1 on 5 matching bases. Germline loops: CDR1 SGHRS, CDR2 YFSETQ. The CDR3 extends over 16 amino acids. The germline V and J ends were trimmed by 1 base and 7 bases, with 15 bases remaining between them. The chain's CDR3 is CASSLYGATGNSPLHF. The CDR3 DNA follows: TGCGCCAGCAGCTTGTATGGGGCTACTGGAAATTCACCCCTCCACTTT.

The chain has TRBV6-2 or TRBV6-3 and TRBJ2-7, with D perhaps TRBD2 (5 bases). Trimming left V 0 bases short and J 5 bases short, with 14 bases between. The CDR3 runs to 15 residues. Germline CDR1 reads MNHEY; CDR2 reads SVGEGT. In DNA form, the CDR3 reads TGTGCCAGCAGTTACTCATCGGGGTACCGCAACGAGCAGTACTTC. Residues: CASSYSSGYRNEQYF.

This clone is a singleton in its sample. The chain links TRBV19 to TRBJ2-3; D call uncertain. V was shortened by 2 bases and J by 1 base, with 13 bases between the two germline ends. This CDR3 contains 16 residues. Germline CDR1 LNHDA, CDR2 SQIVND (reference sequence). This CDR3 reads CASSIPASIGTDTQYF. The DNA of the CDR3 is TGTGCCAGTAGTATACCTGCTAGTATTGGCACAGATACGCAGTATTTT.

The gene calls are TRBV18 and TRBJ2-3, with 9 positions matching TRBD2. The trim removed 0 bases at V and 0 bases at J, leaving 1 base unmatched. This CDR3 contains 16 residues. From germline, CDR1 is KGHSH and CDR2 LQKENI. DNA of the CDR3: TGTGCCAGCTCACCACCTAGCGGGGGTAGCACAGATACGCAGTATTTT. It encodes CASSPPSGGSTDTQYF.

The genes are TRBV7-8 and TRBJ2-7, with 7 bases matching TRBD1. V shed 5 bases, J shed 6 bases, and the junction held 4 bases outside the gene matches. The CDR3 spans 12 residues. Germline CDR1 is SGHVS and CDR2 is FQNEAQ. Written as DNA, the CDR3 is TGTGCCAGCAGCCCAGACAGGGCCGAGCAGTACTTC. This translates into CASSPDRAEQYF.

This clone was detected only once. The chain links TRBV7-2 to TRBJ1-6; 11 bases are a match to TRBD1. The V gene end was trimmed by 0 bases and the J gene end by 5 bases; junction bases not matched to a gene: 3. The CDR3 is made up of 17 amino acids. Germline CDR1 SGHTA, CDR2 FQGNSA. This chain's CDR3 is CASSLAGQGADNSPLHF. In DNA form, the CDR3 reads TGTGCCAGCAGCTTAGCCGGACAGGGGGCGGATAATTCACCCCTCCACTTT. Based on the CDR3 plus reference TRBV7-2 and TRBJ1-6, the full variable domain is GAGVSQSPSNKVTEKGKDVELRCDPISGHTALYWYRQSLGQGLEFLIYFQGNSAPDKSGLPSDRFSAERTGGSVSTLTIQRTQQEDSAVYLCASSLAGQGADNSPLHFGNGTRLTVT.

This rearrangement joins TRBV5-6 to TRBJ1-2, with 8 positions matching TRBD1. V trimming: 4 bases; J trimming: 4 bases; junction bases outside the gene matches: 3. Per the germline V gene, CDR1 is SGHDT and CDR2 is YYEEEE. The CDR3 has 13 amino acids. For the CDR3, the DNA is TGTGCCAGCAGCGGACAGGGTTTCTATGGCTACACCTTC. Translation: CASSGQGFYGYTF. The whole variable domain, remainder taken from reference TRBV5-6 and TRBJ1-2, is DAGVTQSPTHLIKTRGQQVTLRCSPKSGHDTVSWYQQALGQGPQFIFQYYEEEERQRGNFPDRFSGHQFPNYSSELNVNALLLGDSALYLCASSGQGFYGYTFGSGTRLTVV.

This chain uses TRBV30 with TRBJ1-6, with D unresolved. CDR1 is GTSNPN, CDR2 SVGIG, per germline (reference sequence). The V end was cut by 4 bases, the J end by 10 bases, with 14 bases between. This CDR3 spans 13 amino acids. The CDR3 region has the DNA TGTGCCTGGAATCCGGGATTAGCCTCACCCCTCCACTTT. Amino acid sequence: CAWNPGLASPLHF.

The CDR3 DNA is TGTGCCAGCAGTGAGGGACAGGGGACGAGTGGCTACACCTTC. As protein: CASSEGQGTSGYTF. V gene TRBV28 combines with J gene TRBJ1-2, with 10 bases lining up with TRBD1. Per germline, CDR1 MDHEN and CDR2 SYDVKM. J lost 7 bases, V lost 5 bases, and 7 bases had no gene match. The CDR3 runs 14 residues.

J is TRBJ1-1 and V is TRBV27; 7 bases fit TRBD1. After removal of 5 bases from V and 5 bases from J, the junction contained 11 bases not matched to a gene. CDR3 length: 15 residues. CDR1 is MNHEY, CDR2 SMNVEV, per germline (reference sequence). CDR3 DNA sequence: TGTGCCAGCAGTCCGTCGACAGGGCCGGGGACTGAAGCTTTCTTT. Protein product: CASSPSTGPGTEAFF.

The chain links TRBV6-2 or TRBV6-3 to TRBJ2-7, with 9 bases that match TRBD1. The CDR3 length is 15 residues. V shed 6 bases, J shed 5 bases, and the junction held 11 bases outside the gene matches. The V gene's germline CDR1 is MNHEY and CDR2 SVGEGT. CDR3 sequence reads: CASSPIGQGHNEQYF. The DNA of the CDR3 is TGTGCCAGCAGCCCCATCGGACAGGGGCATAACGAGCAGTACTTC.

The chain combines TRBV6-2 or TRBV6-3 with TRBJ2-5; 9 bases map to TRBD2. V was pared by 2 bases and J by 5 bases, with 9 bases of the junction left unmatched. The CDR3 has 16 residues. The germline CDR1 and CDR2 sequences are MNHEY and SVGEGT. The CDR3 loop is CASSYIALAGLETQYF. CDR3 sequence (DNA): TGTGCCAGCAGTTACATAGCCCTAGCGGGATTGGAGACCCAGTACTTC.

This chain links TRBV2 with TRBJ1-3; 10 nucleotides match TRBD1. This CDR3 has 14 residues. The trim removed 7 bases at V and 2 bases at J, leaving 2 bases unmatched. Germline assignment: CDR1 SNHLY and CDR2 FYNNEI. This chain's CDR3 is CASNGQGAGNTIYF. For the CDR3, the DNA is TGTGCCAGCAATGGACAGGGGGCTGGAAACACCATATATTTT. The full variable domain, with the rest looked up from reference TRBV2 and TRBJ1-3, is EPEVTQTPSHQVTQMGQEVILRCVPISNHLYFYWYRQILGQKVEFLVSFYNNEISEKSEIFDDQFSVERPDGSNFTLKIRSTKLEDSAMYFCASNGQGAGNTIYFGEGSWLTVV.